The next 27 T cell receptor beta chains were all read from a single sample in a study of blood T cell repertoires in COVID-19. Clones were read by immunoSEQ multiplex PCR, and TCRdb kept only the in-frame ones, dropping some. The sample consists of under 300,000 clones, roughly nine tenths of them appearing once. The sequenced material came from peripheral blood. The source of these receptors is a woman in her thirties with COVID-19, enrolled during active disease.

This sequence joins TRBV7-9 and TRBJ1-5; 7 bases align to TRBD1. The CDR3 contains 13 residues. Trimming at V came to 5 bases and at J to 7 bases, leaving 5 bases not matched to a gene. Germline lookup yields CDR1 SEHNR and CDR2 FQNEAQ (reference sequence). The CDR3 reads CASSPSGGQPQHF. The DNA of the CDR3 is TGTGCCAGCAGCCCCTCAGGGGGGCAGCCCCAGCATTTT.

The gene calls are TRBV10-1 and TRBJ1-6; D not resolved. CDR3 size: 13 residues. Germline V gene data show CDR1 as WNHNN and CDR2 as SYGVQD (reference sequence). V lost 2 bases and J 7 bases, leaving 6 bases between the germline ends. CDR3 amino acids: CASSEEANSPLHF. The CDR3 bases are TGCGCCAGCAGTGAGGAGGCAAATTCACCCCTCCACTTT.

This clone has only a few counts. This chain joins TRBV4-2 and TRBJ1-5, with TRBD1 matching 9 bases. The CDR3 runs 15 residues. The J segment lost 6 bases and the V segment lost 0 bases, leaving 3 bases of the junction unmatched. CDR1 and CDR2 from the germline V gene are LGHNA and YNFKEQ. DNA of the CDR3: TGTGCCAGCAGCCAAGATACAGGGGGCAGTCAGCCCCAGCATTTT. It translates to CASSQDTGGSQPQHF.

J is TRBJ1-3 and V is TRBV4-1, with D maybe TRBD1 (6 bases). CDR3 size: 17 residues. Germline V gene sequence: CDR1 MGHRA, CDR2 YSYEKL. V lost 3 bases and J lost 0, with 15 bases in between. CDR3 in DNA: TGCGCCAGCAGCCAGACAGGACGGCCGAGCTCTGGAAACACCATATATTTT. Translation gives CASSQTGRPSSGNTIYF.

The chain carries TRBV6-5 and TRBJ1-4; TRBD1 might be the D (6 bases). Germline CDR1 MNHEY, CDR2 SVGAGI. V lost 6 bases, J lost 4 bases, and 15 bases lay in between. The CDR3 totals 15 residues. This chain's CDR3 is CASSYTGKHNEKLFF. CDR3 bases: TGTGCCAGCAGCTACACAGGGAAACATAATGAAAAACTGTTTTTT.

The rearrangement uses TRBV5-1 and TRBJ2-3; the match to TRBD2 covers 11 bases. The CDR3 loop spans 14 amino acids. V shed 5 bases and J 3 bases; nucleotides not matched to a gene: 2. The germline gives CDR1 SGHRS, CDR2 YFSETQ. CDR3 bases: TGCGCCAGCAGACTAGCGGGGGTGACAGATACGCAGTATTTT. Encoded protein: CASRLAGVTDTQYF.

This clone has only one observation. The chain has TRBV12-3 or TRBV12-4 and TRBJ2-1; D gene uncertain. The ends were cut back, 5 bases at V and 5 bases at J, with 7 bases in the middle. The CDR3 is 12 amino acids. CDR3: CASSRRNNEQFF. Written as DNA, the CDR3 is TGTGCCAGCAGTCGTCGTAACAATGAGCAGTTCTTC.

This rearrangement joins TRBV29-1 to TRBJ2-5; TRBD1 agrees at 10 bases. The CDR3 sequence is 13 residues long. The V and J ends lost 7 bases and 5 bases, in that order; junction bases with no gene match: 7. Germline V gene data show CDR1 as SQVTM and CDR2 as ANQGSEA. CDR3 protein: CSAFGTGVETQYF. DNA for the CDR3: TGCAGCGCCTTCGGGACAGGGGTGGAGACCCAGTACTTC. Filled out from reference TRBV29-1 and TRBJ2-5, the complete variable domain reads SAVISQKPSRDICQRGTSLTIQCQVDSQVTMMFWYRQQPGQSLTLIATANQGSEATYESGFVIDKFPISRPNLTFSTLTVSNMSPEDSSIYLCSAFGTGVETQYFGPGTRLLVL.

The V gene is TRBV19, the J gene TRBJ2-7; D possibly corresponds to TRBD2 (6 bases). V dropped 6 bases and J dropped 0 bases, with 15 bases sitting between them. Germline V gene data show CDR1 as LNHDA and CDR2 as SQIVND (reference sequence). The CDR3 runs 15 residues. Here the CDR3 reads CASSAAGSSSYEQYF. CDR3 DNA: TGTGCCAGTAGCGCCGCGGGGAGCAGCTCCTACGAGCAGTACTTC.

This chain joins TRBV5-6 and TRBJ1-2; D is uncertain. There are 17 residues in the CDR3. The germline V gene has CDR1 SGHDT and CDR2 YYEEEE. Trimming removed 0 bases at V and 0 bases at J, with 15 bases between. DNA of the CDR3: TGTGCCAGCAGCTTGGTGGAGAGCAACCTTCCTAACTATGGCTACACCTTC. Amino acids: CASSLVESNLPNYGYTF.

This CDR3 reads CASSVGGVRSYEQYF. The CDR3 bases are TGTGCCAGCAGCGTAGGGGGGGTACGCTCCTACGAGCAGTACTTC. The V call is TRBV9, the J call TRBJ2-7; D may be TRBD2 (6 bases). V lost 0 bases, J lost 0 bases, and 10 bases lay in between. CDR1 and CDR2 (germline): SGDLS, YYNGEE. The CDR3 runs 15 residues.

This clone was seen just once. The V gene is TRBV27, the J gene TRBJ2-7; possibly TRBD2 for D (6 bases). CDR3 length: 15 residues. Trimming removed 7 bases from V and 3 bases from J, with 19 bases in between. The germline gives CDR1 MNHEY, CDR2 SMNVEV (reference sequence). The CDR3 region is CASKEDLSGNYEQYF. The CDR3 DNA is TGTGCCAGCAAAGAAGACCTTAGCGGCAACTACGAGCAGTACTTC.

The chain couples TRBV7-8 to TRBJ1-6; 9 bases agree with TRBD1. The V segment lost 4 bases and the J segment 6 bases; nucleotides outside the gene matches: 4. The germline gives CDR1 SGHVS, CDR2 FQNEAQ. The CDR3 has 15 amino acids. The CDR3 sequence: CASSSQGAVNSPLHF. The CDR3 DNA reads TGTGCCAGCAGCTCACAGGGGGCTGTTAATTCACCCCTCCACTTT.

The chain combines TRBV6-5 with TRBJ2-1, with 12 bases that match TRBD2. The CDR3 has 15 residues. Looked up from germline, CDR1 is MNHEY and CDR2 is SVGAGI. The V gene end was trimmed by 0 bases and the J gene end by 10 bases; junction bases not matched to a gene: 4. As DNA, the CDR3 is TGTGCCAGCAGTTACTCACTAGCGGGGGGTAAGGAGCAGTTCTTC. Translating it yields CASSYSLAGGKEQFF.

The chain is built from TRBV28 and TRBJ2-3; 7 bases fit TRBD2. Looked up from germline, CDR1 is MDHEN and CDR2 is SYDVKM. The CDR3 spans 15 residues. V lost 4 bases to trimming and J lost 3 bases; unmatched junction nucleotides: 7. The CDR3 loop reads CASSSPGGTTDTQYF. CDR3 sequence (DNA): TGTGCCAGCAGTTCCCCGGGGGGTACGACAGATACGCAGTATTTT. The full variable domain, in which reference TRBV28 and TRBJ2-3 provide the parts outside the CDR3, is DVKVTQSSRYLVKRTGEKVFLECVQDMDHENMFWYRQDPGLGLRLIYFSYDVKMKEKGDIPEGYSVSREKKERFSLILESASTNQTSMYLCASSSPGGTTDTQYFGPGTRLTVL.

The chain uses TRBV3-1 (or the pseudogene TRBV3-2) and TRBJ1-2, with 12 nucleotides matching TRBD1. After removal of 1 base from V and 3 bases from J, the junction contained 18 bases not matched to a gene. This CDR3 region has 21 residues. The germline CDR1 and CDR2 sequences are LGHDT and YNNKEL (reference sequence). The CDR3 region is CASSQALTPGQGAVLDYGYTF. The CDR3 DNA sequence: TGTGCCAGCAGCCAAGCGCTTACTCCGGGACAGGGGGCAGTTTTGGACTATGGCTACACCTTC.

This sequence joins TRBV5-4 and TRBJ2-7; TRBD1 matches 8 bases. The CDR3 covers 13 residues. Germline loops: CDR1 SGHNT, CDR2 YYREEE (reference sequence). V gave up 3 bases and J gave up 3 bases; unmatched junction bases: 2. CDR3 bases: TGTGCCAGCAGCTGGGACAGGAACTACGAGCAGTACTTC. Translated: CASSWDRNYEQYF.

The chain couples TRBV6-8 to TRBJ2-5, with 15 nucleotides matching TRBD2. This CDR3 is built from 20 residues. The trim removed 2 bases at V and 4 bases at J, leaving 14 bases unmatched. The germline V gene has CDR1 MNHGY and CDR2 SAAAGT. The CDR3 region has the DNA TGTGCCAGCAGTTACGGCGGGACTAGCGGGGGGCTTGCTGGTCCAGAGACCCAGTACTTC. Its protein is CASSYGGTSGGLAGPETQYF.

The CDR3 DNA sequence: TGTGCCAGCAGCCCCGGGGGGGACACTGAAGCTTTCTTT. It codes for CASSPGGDTEAFF. The V gene is TRBV27, the J gene TRBJ1-1; D may be TRBD1 (5 bases). Trimming stripped 6 bases from V and 3 bases from J, with 11 bases between. CDR1 and CDR2 from the germline V gene are MNHEY and SMNVEV (reference sequence). The CDR3 length is 13 residues.

The CDR3 DNA follows: TGCAGCGGGAGGGCCACCACCGAAGCTTTCTTT. This sequence encodes CSGRATTEAFF. The chain is built from TRBV29-1 and TRBJ1-1; no clear D. The CDR3 consists of 11 residues. Per germline, CDR1 SQVTM and CDR2 ANQGSEA. The ends were cut back, 7 bases at V and 8 bases at J, with 14 bases in the middle.

The sample holds a few counts of this clone. The gene calls are TRBV3-1 (or the pseudogene TRBV3-2) and TRBJ2-2; D not certain. Trimming took off 5 bases at V and 2 bases at J, with 3 bases between the two ends. The length of the CDR3 is 12 residues. CDR1 and CDR2 (germline): LGHDT, YNNKEL (reference sequence). CDR3 amino acids: CASSTNTGELFF. The CDR3 coding sequence is TGTGCCAGCAGCACAAACACCGGGGAGCTGTTTTTT.

The V and J genes are TRBV5-1 and TRBJ2-3; 11 nucleotides align to TRBD2. Germline V gene data show CDR1 as SGHRS and CDR2 as YFSETQ. CDR3 size: 17 residues. The V gene end was trimmed by 0 bases and the J gene end by 6 bases; junction bases not matched to a gene: 9. The CDR3 reads CASSLGLAGPARDTQYF. The CDR3 DNA is TGCGCCAGCAGCTTGGGACTAGCGGGGCCGGCACGGGATACGCAGTATTTT.

CDR3 sequence: CASSLSASSGNTIYF. The CDR3 DNA reads TGTGCCAGCAGTTTATCGGCCAGCTCTGGAAACACCATATATTTT. The chain combines TRBV27 with TRBJ1-3; no clear D. From germline, CDR1 is MNHEY and CDR2 SMNVEV (reference sequence). This CDR3 has 15 residues. With 0 bases removed from V and 0 bases from J, the gap between germline ends came to 6 bases.

The sample holds a few counts of this clone. The chain combines TRBV7-9 with TRBJ2-7, with D possibly being TRBD1 (5 bases). V lost 4 bases and J 0 bases, leaving 16 bases between the germline ends. The length of the CDR3 is 16 residues. Germline V CDR1 and CDR2: SEHNR, FQNEAQ (reference sequence). The CDR3 protein is CASSWVQGLLSYEQYF. DNA of the CDR3: TGTGCCAGCAGCTGGGTCCAGGGTCTCCTCTCCTACGAGCAGTACTTC.

The rearrangement uses TRBV4-1 and TRBJ1-6; tentative D call: TRBD1 (6 bases). Trimming cost V 1 base and J 7 bases, with 17 bases left between them. CDR1 is MGHRA and CDR2 is YSYEKL in the germline V gene. This CDR3 region has 17 residues. The CDR3 reads CASSQGGGGLGNSPLHF. The CDR3 DNA follows: TGCGCCAGCAGCCAAGGGGGGGGCGGATTGGGAAATTCACCCCTCCACTTT.

This chain connects TRBV7-9 to TRBJ1-1; maybe TRBD1 (6 bases). The V end was cut by 5 bases, the J end by 7 bases, with 11 bases between. The CDR3 sequence is 12 residues long. Germline CDR1 reads SEHNR; CDR2 reads FQNEAQ (reference sequence). In nucleotides, the CDR3 is TGTGCCAGCAGCCGGGACAAAGGTGAAGCTTTCTTT. Residues: CASSRDKGEAFF.

The chain carries TRBV5-1 and TRBJ1-2; 9 bases fit TRBD1. The junction had 5 bases not matched to a gene; V was cut back by 1 base and J by 7 bases. In germline, CDR1 is SGHRS, CDR2 YFSETQ. The CDR3 sequence is 14 residues long. In DNA, the CDR3 is TGCGCCAGCAGCTTGAAGGGACAGGGATCTGGCTACACCTTC. Translating gives CASSLKGQGSGYTF.